These 16 T cell receptor beta chains share one sample of origin, sequenced in a study of cytomegalovirus exposure and HLA in healthy donors. Clones were read by immunoSEQ multiplex PCR, and TCRdb kept only the in-frame ones, dropping some. This table has tens of thousands of clones, 90% appearing once. Sequenced material: PBMCs. The receptors shown here come from a man between 18 and 35 years old in good health and CMV-seronegative.

The chain joins TRBV29-1 to TRBJ2-2, with 7 bases identical to TRBD1. The CDR3 length is 14 residues. Losses at the gene ends were 4 bases for V and 6 bases for J; bases not matched to a gene: 8. Looked up from germline, CDR1 is SQVTM and CDR2 is ANQGSEA. The CDR3 coding sequence is TGCAGCGTTGGACAGGGTTCGCGTTCCGGGGAGCTGTTTTTT. Its protein product is CSVGQGSRSGELFF.

The chain employs TRBV6-1 and TRBJ2-5; D remains ambiguous. The germline V gene encodes CDR1 MNHNS and CDR2 SASEGT. The CDR3 is made up of 9 amino acids. The CDR3: CAFGETQYF. CDR3 coding DNA: TGTGCGTTCGGGGAGACCCAGTACTTC.

The chain joins TRBV7-2 to TRBJ2-7; 11 nucleotides align to TRBD2. The CDR3 covers 15 residues. The germline CDR1 and CDR2 sequences are SGHTA and FQGNSA. Germline trimming cut 8 bases from V and 4 bases from J; bases unmatched to any gene: 10. CDR3 DNA sequence: TGTGCCAGCCAGCCTACTAGCGGGAGAATTTACGAGCAGTACTTC. Translation: CASQPTSGRIYEQYF.

The J gene is TRBJ2-1, the V gene TRBV30; 9 positions agree with TRBD1. Germline V gene sequence: CDR1 GTSNPN, CDR2 SVGIG (reference sequence). The trim removed 4 bases at V and 4 bases at J, leaving 11 bases unmatched. This CDR3 has 16 amino acids. The CDR3 DNA sequence: TGTGCCTGGAATCCGGACAGGGGATCCGGATACAATGAGCAGTTCTTC. Amino acids: CAWNPDRGSGYNEQFF.

This clone was seen more than once but under ten times. The genes are TRBV27 and TRBJ1-1; D may be TRBD1 (5 bases). This CDR3 has 17 residues. V lost 4 bases to trimming and J lost 0 bases, with 18 bases between them. The V gene's germline CDR1 is MNHEY and CDR2 SMNVEV (reference sequence). In DNA, the CDR3 is TGTGCCAGCAGTTACGACCGACCGGGGGTAATGAACACTGAAGCTTTCTTT. This codes for CASSYDRPGVMNTEAFF.

The V and J genes are TRBV4-2 and TRBJ2-2; TRBD2 agrees at 8 bases. J gave up 2 bases and V 5 bases, and 7 bases lay outside the gene matches. Per germline, CDR1 LGHNA and CDR2 YNFKEQ. The length of the CDR3 is 16 residues. This CDR3 reads CASSEGLADNTGELFF. The CDR3 DNA reads TGTGCCAGCAGCGAAGGACTAGCTGACAACACCGGGGAGCTGTTTTTT.

J is TRBJ2-1 and V is TRBV5-4; the D is unclear. The CDR3 is made up of 16 amino acids. Germline V gene data show CDR1 as SGHNT and CDR2 as YYREEE (reference sequence). V was clipped by 5 bases and J by 0 bases, with 15 bases between them. The CDR3: CASRNPTSNSYNEQFF. CDR3 DNA: TGTGCCAGCAGGAACCCGACATCGAACTCCTACAATGAGCAGTTCTTC.

The chain has TRBV7-2 and TRBJ1-1; TRBD1 agrees at 7 bases. Germline CDR1 SGHTA, CDR2 FQGNSA. The V segment lost 5 bases and the J segment 1 base; nucleotides outside the gene matches: 7. The CDR3 covers 15 residues. The CDR3 nucleotides read TGTGCCAGCAGCCACCCCGGGACAGAGAACACTGAAGCTTTCTTT. This sequence encodes CASSHPGTENTEAFF. Full variable domain (missing parts from reference TRBV7-2 and TRBJ1-1): GAGVSQSPSNKVTEKGKDVELRCDPISGHTALYWYRQSLGQGLEFLIYFQGNSAPDKSGLPSDRFSAERTGGSVSTLTIQRTQQEDSAVYLCASSHPGTENTEAFFGQGTRLTVV.

The chain links TRBV6-5 to TRBJ1-2, with TRBD1 identical over 7 bases. The CDR3 is made up of 12 amino acids. Germline CDR1 is MNHEY and CDR2 is SVGAGI. The junction had 4 bases not matched to a gene; V was cut back by 10 bases and J by 2 bases. The chain's CDR3 is CATTDRNYGYTF. DNA of the CDR3: TGTGCCACCACGGACAGGAACTATGGCTACACCTTC.

The V and J genes are TRBV10-3 and TRBJ2-5; tentative D call: TRBD2 (5 bases). CDR3 length: 14 amino acids. V was trimmed by 4 bases and J by 5 bases, leaving 14 bases between them. The germline CDR1 and CDR2 sequences are ENHRY and SYGVKD. The CDR3 reads CAISARGEGETQYF. CDR3 coding DNA: TGTGCCATCAGTGCCCGCGGAGAGGGTGAGACCCAGTACTTC.

This chain uses TRBV30 with TRBJ2-7; 9 bases are a match to TRBD2. Germline loops: CDR1 GTSNPN, CDR2 SVGIG (reference sequence). The ends lost 2 bases at V and 2 bases at J; junction bases unmatched: 13. There are 17 residues in the CDR3. CDR3 residues: CAWSRAPASGVTYEQYF. The CDR3 DNA sequence: TGTGCCTGGAGTAGGGCCCCGGCTAGCGGGGTAACCTACGAGCAGTACTTC.

The chain employs TRBV5-6 and TRBJ2-5; D may be TRBD2 (6 bases). Trimming took 2 bases from V and 0 from J, leaving 8 bases between them. From germline, CDR1 is SGHDT and CDR2 YYEEEE. There are 14 residues in the CDR3. The CDR3 protein is CASSLLANQETQYF. The DNA of the CDR3 is TGTGCCAGCAGCTTACTAGCAAACCAAGAGACCCAGTACTTC.

The gene calls are TRBV4-1 and TRBJ1-2; D is unclear. This CDR3 is 13 amino acids long. Trimming stripped 2 bases from V and 8 bases from J, with 12 bases between. Germline V CDR1 and CDR2: MGHRA, YSYEKL. The CDR3 sequence is CASSQRGTYGYTF. CDR3 sequence (DNA): TGCGCCAGCAGCCAACGCGGAACATACGGCTACACCTTC.

The rearrangement uses TRBV4-1 and TRBJ2-7; TRBD2 matches 9 bases. Trimming removed 0 bases from V and 4 bases from J; junction bases left unmatched: 7. Germline V gene sequence: CDR1 MGHRA, CDR2 YSYEKL. This CDR3 is 16 amino acids long. The CDR3 coding sequence is TGCGCCAGCAGCCAAGACGGTAGCGGGAGATGGTACGAGCAGTACTTC. Protein: CASSQDGSGRWYEQYF.

The rearrangement uses TRBV19 and TRBJ1-5; 7 bases line up with TRBD1. The CDR3 runs to 16 residues. Germline V gives CDR1 LNHDA, CDR2 SQIVND (reference sequence). V was clipped by 5 bases and J by 0 bases; unmatched bases: 7. The DNA for the CDR3 is TGTGCCAGTAGTCCAGGACAGGCCTATAGCAATCAGCCCCAGCATTTT. Protein product: CASSPGQAYSNQPQHF.

The V gene is TRBV28, the J gene TRBJ2-3, with TRBD2 matching over 15 bases. Germline CDR1 is MDHEN and CDR2 is SYDVKM. This CDR3 has 16 amino acids. The junction had 0 bases not matched to a gene; V was cut back by 2 bases and J by 3 bases. The CDR3 is CASSLGLAGGTDTQYF. The CDR3 DNA reads as TGTGCCAGCAGTTTAGGACTAGCGGGAGGGACAGATACGCAGTATTTT.